One and the same sample provided the 3 T cell receptor beta chains below, sequenced in a study of blood T cell repertoires in COVID-19. Measured with immunoSEQ multiplex PCR; TCRdb has only the in-frame clones, and not every one. The sample holds 340,000 or so clones, around 90% seen once. Sample: peripheral blood. These receptors originate from a man aged 50 to 59 with active or convalescent COVID-19.

The chain uses TRBV7-2 and TRBJ1-1; D is unresolved. This CDR3 comprises 13 residues. Germline loops: CDR1 SGHTA, CDR2 FQGNSA. The germline V and J ends were trimmed by 0 bases and 3 bases, with 5 bases remaining between them. DNA of the CDR3: TGTGCCAGCAGCTTAGCTTCGGACACTGAAGCTTTCTTT. Its translation: CASSLASDTEAFF.

The chain couples TRBV7-9 to TRBJ1-5; D is perhaps TRBD1 (6 bases). Germline V gene sequence: CDR1 SEHNR, CDR2 FQNEAQ (reference sequence). The CDR3 totals 13 residues. Trimming took 5 bases from V and 4 from J, leaving 9 bases between them. This chain's CDR3 is CASSHDRNQPQHF. CDR3 nucleotide sequence: TGTGCCAGCAGCCATGACAGGAATCAGCCCCAGCATTTT.

V usage is TRBV6-5 and J usage is TRBJ1-5, with 11 bases fitting TRBD1. Looked up from germline, CDR1 is MNHEY and CDR2 is SVGAGI. The CDR3 has 15 residues. Trimming cost V 6 bases and J 5 bases; bases outside gene matches: 6. CDR3 protein: CASSPGTGGHQPQHF. The CDR3 nucleotides are TGTGCCAGCAGCCCCGGGACAGGGGGACATCAGCCCCAGCATTTT.